The clone carrying this T cell receptor (beta chain) was detected only a few times. The antigen remains undetermined. Using immunoSEQ multiplex PCR, the repertoire was profiled, and TCRdb retains in-frame clones only, with some absent. The profile shows 950,000 to 1,300,000 clones, about 75% of them singletons. The CDR3 loop spans 16 amino acids. Germline CDR1 is SGDLS and CDR2 is YYNGEE. The ends lost 3 bases at V and 2 bases at J; junction bases unmatched: 8. This entry is derived from a study of shared clonotypes between healthy human individuals. Overall study: Sampling drew on donors who were a couple of women and three men aged 18 to 49.

General observations from the study: Naive subsets typically showed greater estimated richness than memory subsets. The study found about 5.1% of naive CD4 clonotypes shared across a few donors.

This TCR was recovered from a man aged 18 to 30 in good health. The J gene is TRBJ2-5, the V gene TRBV9, with 9 bases that match TRBD1. Sequenced: memory CD4+ T cells sorted from blood. Regarding subset: CD45RA-negative fraction. The CDR3 region is CASSDADRGGQETQYF. The CDR3 nucleotides are TGTGCCAGCAGCGACGCGGACAGGGGAGGTCAAGAGACCCAGTACTTC.